This entry lists 24 T cell receptor beta chains sequenced from one sample in a study of post-analysis software for immune sequencing data. General study results and limits: TRBV5-6, TRBV5-1 and TRBV20-1 belonged to a set of a handful of TRBV segments that were more frequent in patients than controls.

Unique molecular identifiers were built into the TCR beta cDNA libraries. A single record per CDR3 protein comes from TCRdb applying MiXCR to the PCR reads. The table includes 650,000 to 850,000 distinct CDR3 sequences, roughly 58% detected once. Antigen specificity for these receptors is unknown. Sequenced: blood. Source of these receptors: a girl between 10 and 17 years old with multiple sclerosis.

This clonotype was seen only a few times. The J gene is TRBJ2-3, the V gene TRBV20-1, with D unclear. Germline loops: CDR1 DFQATT, CDR2 SNEGSKA (reference sequence). With 0 bases removed from V and 5 bases from J, the gap between germline ends came to 9 bases. There are 13 residues in the CDR3. This CDR3 reads CSARDSPGDTQYF. In DNA form, the CDR3 reads TGCAGTGCTAGAGATAGCCCCGGAGATACGCAGTATTTT.

The chain joins TRBV6-4 to TRBJ1-6; no reliable D call. V was cut by 3 bases and J by 7 bases, with 7 bases left in between. Germline loops: CDR1 MRHNA, CDR2 SNTAGT. The CDR3 has 13 residues. The CDR3 loop is CASSETRNSPLHF. CDR3 in DNA: TGTGCCAGCAGTGAAACGAGGAATTCACCCCTCCACTTT.

The chain has TRBV9 and TRBJ2-7; TRBD2 aligns across 8 bases. This CDR3 contains 14 residues. The V gene end was trimmed by 3 bases and the J gene end by 3 bases; junction bases not matched to a gene: 5. CDR1 is SGDLS and CDR2 is YYNGEE in the germline V gene. The CDR3 spells CASSAQREHYEQYF. The CDR3, as DNA: TGTGCCAGCAGCGCCCAGCGGGAGCACTACGAGCAGTACTTC.

The CDR3 DNA is TGCAGCGTCCGGACTAGCGGGGGTTCCACCTACAATGAGCAGTTCTTC. Residues: CSVRTSGGSTYNEQFF. The rearrangement links TRBV29-1 to TRBJ2-1; 13 nucleotides match TRBD2. The CDR3 has 16 residues. Germline V CDR1 and CDR2: SQVTM, ANQGSEA. The J segment lost 2 bases and the V segment lost 6 bases, leaving 7 bases of the junction unmatched.

V usage is TRBV7-2 and J usage is TRBJ2-7; no definite D call. CDR3 length: 18 amino acids. V gave up 1 base and J gave up 2 bases, with 21 bases separating them. Germline V gene data show CDR1 as SGHTA and CDR2 as FQGNSA. DNA for the CDR3: TGTGCCAGCAGCTTAGGGGCTGCGGCAGCAGTTCCCCCCTACGAGCAGTACTTC. Translated, it gives CASSLGAAAAVPPYEQYF.

The chain recombines TRBV5-1 with TRBJ2-7; no clear D. Germline loops: CDR1 SGHRS, CDR2 YFSETQ. With 3 bases removed from V and 6 bases from J, the gap between germline ends came to 16 bases. CDR3 length: 14 amino acids. The CDR3 spells CASSSIIGQTEQYF. The CDR3 nucleotides are TGCGCCAGCAGCTCCATAATCGGGCAGACCGAGCAGTACTTC.

This clonotype has at least ten counts. This chain uses TRBV20-1 with TRBJ2-4, with D perhaps matching TRBD2 (6 bases). Trimming took off 1 base at V and 3 bases at J, with 10 bases between the two ends. In germline, CDR1 is DFQATT, CDR2 SNEGSKA (reference sequence). The CDR3 length is 14 residues. The CDR3 protein is CSARVGRVKNIQYF. The CDR3 bases are TGCAGTGCTAGAGTCGGGAGAGTCAAAAACATTCAGTACTTC.

The chain carries TRBV6-6 and TRBJ2-7; 8 bases line up with TRBD2. V lost 5 bases and J lost 0; bases outside the gene matches: 6. Germline CDR1 and CDR2: MNHNY and SVGAGI (reference sequence). This CDR3 comprises 15 residues. This CDR3 reads CASSGTRNSSYEQYF. The CDR3 nucleotides are TGTGCCAGCAGTGGGACTAGGAACAGCTCCTACGAGCAGTACTTC.

Only a few counts were recorded for this clonotype. CDR3 in amino acids: CSAHRDPVADTQYF. The CDR3 nucleotides are TGCAGTGCTCATAGAGACCCTGTTGCAGATACGCAGTATTTT. The chain carries TRBV20-1 and TRBJ2-3; no clear D gene. CDR1 is DFQATT, CDR2 SNEGSKA, per germline (reference sequence). The germline V and J ends were trimmed by 5 bases and 4 bases, with 16 bases remaining between them. The CDR3 length is 14 residues.

The chain carries TRBV18 and TRBJ2-5, with a weak D call TRBD2 (5 bases). In germline, CDR1 is KGHSH, CDR2 LQKENI. Trimming stripped 0 bases from V and 3 bases from J, with 14 bases between. This CDR3 is built from 16 residues. In nucleotides, the CDR3 is TGTGCCAGCTCACCACCGTTGCGGGTGGCTGAAGAGACCCAGTACTTC. Protein sequence: CASSPPLRVAEETQYF.

J is TRBJ2-1 and V is TRBV9; 8 bases are a match to TRBD2. Trimming at V came to 2 bases and at J to 4 bases, leaving 8 bases not matched to a gene. CDR1 is SGDLS, CDR2 YYNGEE, per germline. This CDR3 contains 16 residues. CDR3 DNA: TGTGCCAGCAGCGTCGAAGCGGGGGCCCGATACAATGAGCAGTTCTTC. It is translated as CASSVEAGARYNEQFF.

V is TRBV18 and J is TRBJ2-7; 8 bases fit TRBD2. Per the germline V gene, CDR1 is KGHSH and CDR2 is LQKENI. V lost 3 bases, J lost 6 bases, and 10 bases stayed unmatched. This CDR3 has 15 amino acids. The CDR3, as DNA: TGTGCCAGCTCACCGGGGGCTAGCGGGCCGGGCGAGCAGTACTTC. This codes for CASSPGASGPGEQYF.

This clonotype has more than one count but fewer than ten. V gene TRBV7-2 combines with J gene TRBJ2-7, with TRBD2 matching over 9 bases. The last part of the DNA fits TRBJ2-5 better; the J call may be wrong. The CDR3 has 16 residues. Germline CDR1 reads SGHTA; CDR2 reads FQGNSA. In nucleotides, the CDR3 is TGTGCCAGCAGCGAACAGGGCGGGGGGGCCCGGGAGACCCAGTACTTC. This sequence encodes CASSEQGGGARETQYF.

This clonotype was observed a few times. This chain joins TRBV20-1 and TRBJ2-7; D is unresolved. The ends were cut back, 5 bases at V and 7 bases at J, with 21 bases in the middle. In germline, CDR1 is DFQATT, CDR2 SNEGSKA (reference sequence). This CDR3 contains 14 residues. CDR3 in amino acids: CSASPVGILGEQYF. As DNA, the CDR3 is TGCAGTGCTTCCCCAGTGGGCATCCTCGGGGAGCAGTACTTC.

The chain combines TRBV14 with TRBJ2-5; 10 nucleotides line up with TRBD2. This CDR3 is 16 amino acids long. V trimming: 2 bases; J trimming: 2 bases; junction bases outside the gene matches: 5. Germline V gene sequence: CDR1 SGHDN, CDR2 FVKESK. The CDR3 coding sequence is TGTGCCAGCAGCCAACAGAGGACTAGCGGACAAGAGACCCAGTACTTC. It yields the protein CASSQQRTSGQETQYF.

The V call is TRBV10-3, the J call TRBJ2-7, with 10 positions matching TRBD1. CDR3 length: 18 amino acids. Unmatched junction bases numbered 11, after V lost 0 bases and J lost 3 bases. The germline gives CDR1 ENHRY, CDR2 SYGVKD. The CDR3 here is CAISESGRGGQGIYEQYF. In nucleotides, the CDR3 is TGTGCCATCAGTGAGTCGGGGCGCGGGGGACAGGGGATCTACGAGCAGTACTTC.

The V call is TRBV7-2, the J call TRBJ2-1; D gene ambiguous. Germline CDR1 reads SGHTA; CDR2 reads FQGNSA. The CDR3 is 12 amino acids. Trimming took 0 bases from V and 10 from J, leaving 7 bases between them. Here the CDR3 reads CASSLAIIEQFF. The CDR3 nucleotides are TGTGCCAGCAGCTTAGCGATAATAGAGCAGTTCTTC.

V is TRBV7-2 and J is TRBJ2-5; D is ambiguous. The germline V and J ends were trimmed by 4 bases and 13 bases, with 16 bases remaining between them. Germline CDR1 is SGHTA and CDR2 is FQGNSA. The CDR3 totals 12 residues. The CDR3 DNA reads TGTGCCAGCAGCTCCAGCCTTACGGAGCGGTACTTC. Translation: CASSSSLTERYF.

The rearrangement joins TRBV20-1 to TRBJ1-5, with TRBD1 matching 8 bases. The CDR3 loop spans 14 amino acids. V shed 1 base, J shed 5 bases, and the junction held 4 bases outside the gene matches. The germline CDR1 and CDR2 sequences are DFQATT and SNEGSKA (reference sequence). CDR3 residues: CSARVGTGDQPQHF. The DNA for the CDR3 is TGCAGTGCTAGAGTGGGGACAGGAGATCAGCCCCAGCATTTT.

This chain connects TRBV4-3 to TRBJ1-3, with 7 bases aligning to TRBD1. The germline gives CDR1 LGHNA, CDR2 YSLEER. The CDR3 runs to 17 residues. Trimming cost V 5 bases and J 2 bases; bases outside gene matches: 12. The chain's CDR3 is CASSVRAGGRPGNTIYF. The CDR3 nucleotides read TGCGCCAGCAGCGTACGTGCAGGGGGTAGACCTGGAAACACCATATATTTT.

The chain employs TRBV4-1 and TRBJ2-1; 14 nucleotides line up with TRBD2. Per germline, CDR1 MGHRA and CDR2 YSYEKL. This CDR3 has 16 residues. V lost 4 bases and J lost 8; bases outside the gene matches: 7. CDR3 residues: CASSLQTSGRVHEQFF. As DNA, the CDR3 is TGCGCCAGCAGCCTCCAGACTAGCGGGAGGGTGCATGAGCAGTTCTTC.

This clonotype was counted between two and nine times. The V and J genes are TRBV29-1 and TRBJ1-2; D is uncertain. Germline assignment: CDR1 SQVTM and CDR2 ANQGSEA. V lost 0 bases and J 8 bases, leaving 16 bases between the germline ends. The CDR3 runs to 14 residues. CDR3 amino acids: CSVEDRWNLGGYTF. CDR3 in DNA: TGCAGCGTTGAAGATCGGTGGAACCTGGGAGGCTACACCTTC. The variable domain in full, with the rest retrieved from reference TRBV29-1 and TRBJ1-2, is SAVISQKPSRDICQRGTSLTIQCQVDSQVTMMFWYRQQPGQSLTLIATANQGSEATYESGFVIDKFPISRPNLTFSTLTVSNMSPEDSSIYLCSVEDRWNLGGYTFGSGTRLTVV.

The rearrangement uses TRBV15 and TRBJ1-1; D unresolved. Germline-derived CDR1 and CDR2 are LNHNV and YYDKDF (reference sequence). Deletions cut 3 bases from V and 3 bases from J, with 11 bases between. The CDR3 is made up of 14 amino acids. The CDR3 protein is CATSSQDGDTEAFF. The CDR3 region has the DNA TGTGCCACCAGCAGTCAGGACGGCGACACTGAAGCTTTCTTT.

V usage is TRBV6-6 and J usage is TRBJ2-4, with 11 bases that match TRBD2. The CDR3 runs to 16 residues. Trimming cost V 7 bases and J 4 bases; bases outside gene matches: 9. The germline gives CDR1 MNHNY, CDR2 SVGAGI (reference sequence). CDR3 nucleotides: TGTGCCAGCAATCTCCTAGCGGGGGGTACTAAAAACATTCAGTACTTC. Protein sequence: CASNLLAGGTKNIQYF.